This T cell receptor (beta chain) was found in a study of T-cell reconstitution after alpha-beta-depleted transplantation in children. Study-level findings and limits: Alpha-beta T cells present about two months after transplant were reported to originate from several hundred expanded graft clones.

TCRbeta library preparation incorporated unique molecular identifiers. One entry per CDR3 protein, called by TCRdb with MiXCR from the PCR reads. The repertoire holds 110,000 or so distinct CDR3 sequences, with 6.4% as singletons. This clonotype was picked up many times. As yet, its antigen is unknown. Germline V gene sequence: CDR1 SGHAT, CDR2 FQNNGV. V was shortened by 4 bases and J by 7 bases, with 5 bases between the two germline ends. This CDR3 spans 11 amino acids. The sample was PBMCs, mostly from graft donor cells, taken 360 days after TCRalphabeta/CD19-depleted stem cell transplant. The sequence was obtained from a male patient under 10 years old who had a stem cell transplant for acute lymphoblastic leukemia, so the T cells may come from the graft donor. This sequence joins TRBV11-2 and TRBJ2-1; the D is unclear. CDR3: CASSWRNEQFF. CDR3 in DNA: TGTGCCAGCAGCTGGCGGAATGAGCAGTTCTTC.